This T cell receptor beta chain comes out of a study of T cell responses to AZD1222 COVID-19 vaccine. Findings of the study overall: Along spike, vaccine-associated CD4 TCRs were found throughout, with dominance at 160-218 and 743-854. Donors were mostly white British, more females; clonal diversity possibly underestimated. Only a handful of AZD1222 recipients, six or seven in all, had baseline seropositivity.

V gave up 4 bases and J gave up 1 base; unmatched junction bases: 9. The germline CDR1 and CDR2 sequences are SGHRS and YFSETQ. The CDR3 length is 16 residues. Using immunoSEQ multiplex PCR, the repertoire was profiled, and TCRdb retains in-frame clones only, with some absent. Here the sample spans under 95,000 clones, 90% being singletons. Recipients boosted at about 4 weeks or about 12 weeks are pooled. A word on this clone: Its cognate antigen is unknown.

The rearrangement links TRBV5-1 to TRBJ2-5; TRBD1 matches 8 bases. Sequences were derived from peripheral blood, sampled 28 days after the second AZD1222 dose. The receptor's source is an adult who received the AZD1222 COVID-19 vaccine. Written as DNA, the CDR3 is TGCGCCAGCAGCACCCAGGGGGCGGACAGCCAAGAGACCCAGTACTTC. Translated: CASSTQGADSQETQYF. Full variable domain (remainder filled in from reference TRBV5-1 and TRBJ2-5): KAGVTQTPRYLIKTRGQQVTLSCSPISGHRSVSWYQQTPGQGLQFLFEYFSETQRNKGNFPGRFSGRQFSNSRSEMNVSTLELGDSALYLCASSTQGADSQETQYFGPGTRLLVL.